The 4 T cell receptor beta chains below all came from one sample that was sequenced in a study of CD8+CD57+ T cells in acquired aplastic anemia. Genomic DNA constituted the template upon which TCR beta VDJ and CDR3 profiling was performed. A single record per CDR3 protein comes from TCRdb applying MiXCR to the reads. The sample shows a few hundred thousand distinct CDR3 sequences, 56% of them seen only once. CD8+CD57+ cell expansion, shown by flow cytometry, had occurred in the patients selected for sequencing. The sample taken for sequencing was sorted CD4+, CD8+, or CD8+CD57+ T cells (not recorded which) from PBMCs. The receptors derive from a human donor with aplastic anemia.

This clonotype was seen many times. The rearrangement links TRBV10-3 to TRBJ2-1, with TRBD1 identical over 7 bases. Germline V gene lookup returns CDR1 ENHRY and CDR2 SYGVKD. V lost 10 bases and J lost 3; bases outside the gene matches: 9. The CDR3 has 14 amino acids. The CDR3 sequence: CATMGQKDYNEQFF. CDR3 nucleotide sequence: TGTGCCACCATGGGACAGAAAGACTACAATGAGCAGTTCTTC.

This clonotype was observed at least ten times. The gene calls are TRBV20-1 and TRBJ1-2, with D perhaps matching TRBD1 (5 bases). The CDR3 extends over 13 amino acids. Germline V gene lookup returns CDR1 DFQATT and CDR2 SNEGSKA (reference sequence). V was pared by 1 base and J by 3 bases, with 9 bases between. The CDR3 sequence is CSARAGTDYGYTF. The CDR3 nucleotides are TGCAGTGCTAGAGCTGGGACGGACTATGGCTACACCTTC.

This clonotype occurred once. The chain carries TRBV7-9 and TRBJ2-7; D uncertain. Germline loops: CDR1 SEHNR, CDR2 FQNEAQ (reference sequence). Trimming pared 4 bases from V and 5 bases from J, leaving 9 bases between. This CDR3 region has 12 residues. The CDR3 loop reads CASSSTRNEQYF. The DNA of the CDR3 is TGTGCCAGCAGCTCGACACGGAACGAGCAGTACTTC.

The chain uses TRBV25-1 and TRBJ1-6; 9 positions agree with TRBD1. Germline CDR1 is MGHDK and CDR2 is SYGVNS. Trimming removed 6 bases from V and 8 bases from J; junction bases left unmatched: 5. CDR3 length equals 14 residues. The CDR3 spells CASRDRGRHSPLHF. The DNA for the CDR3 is TGTGCCAGCAGAGACAGGGGGAGACATTCACCCCTCCACTTT.